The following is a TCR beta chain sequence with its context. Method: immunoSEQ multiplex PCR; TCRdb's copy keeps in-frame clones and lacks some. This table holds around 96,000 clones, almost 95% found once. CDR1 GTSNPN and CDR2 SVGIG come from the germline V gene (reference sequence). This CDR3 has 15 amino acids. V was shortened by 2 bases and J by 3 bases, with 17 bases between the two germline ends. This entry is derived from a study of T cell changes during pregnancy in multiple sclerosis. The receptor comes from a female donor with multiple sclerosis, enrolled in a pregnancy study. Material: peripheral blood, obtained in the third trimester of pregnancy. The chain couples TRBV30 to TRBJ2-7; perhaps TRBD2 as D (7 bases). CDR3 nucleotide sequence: TGTGCCTGGAGTAACCAACAGGGAGGGGTCTACGAGCAGTACTTC. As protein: CAWSNQQGGVYEQYF.